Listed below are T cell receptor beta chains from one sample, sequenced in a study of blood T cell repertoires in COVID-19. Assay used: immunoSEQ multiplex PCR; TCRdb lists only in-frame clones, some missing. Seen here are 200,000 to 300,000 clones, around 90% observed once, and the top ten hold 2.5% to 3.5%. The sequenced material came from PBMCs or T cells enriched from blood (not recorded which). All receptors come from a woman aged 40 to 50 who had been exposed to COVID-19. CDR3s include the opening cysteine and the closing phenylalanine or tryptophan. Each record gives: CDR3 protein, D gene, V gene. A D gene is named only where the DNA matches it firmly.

CAMKQGPNTEAFF NA TRBV10-3
CASSFLAEDTQYF NA TRBV5-1
CASSLTLTGVAEAFF TRBD1 TRBV5-1
CASRAYVLGLLRNTIYF NA TRBV2
CASSQGLGGTQYF TRBD2 TRBV9
CASSSGGQYYGYTF TRBD1 TRBV28
CASSLGSFSSSYEQYF NA TRBV7-6
CASSQESGGGNEQFF TRBD1 TRBV4-3
CASTPGQGNTEAFF TRBD1 TRBV7-8
CASSPPTGRDTEAFF TRBD1 TRBV27